Reported below is one TCR beta chain. 13 Jbeta primers and 60 Vbeta primers were used for the PCR. Profiled with immunoSEQ multiplex PCR; TCRdb holds only in-frame clones, not every one. In the table there are 150,000 to 200,000 clones, 76% of which are singletons. The sample is drawn from a study of cytomegalovirus exposure and HLA in healthy donors. The CDR3 spans 14 residues. Germline trimming cut 2 bases from V and 14 bases from J; bases unmatched to any gene: 12. CDR1 is SGHTA and CDR2 is FQGNSA in the germline V gene. The receptor was derived from a man between 18 and 35 years old in good health and CMV-seronegative. The sample taken for sequencing was PBMCs. The V and J genes are TRBV7-2 and TRBJ2-3; TRBD2 aligns across 8 bases. DNA for the CDR3: TGTGCCAGCAGCTTACGGGTAGCGGGGCCCGACCGGTATTTT. It encodes CASSLRVAGPDRYF.